A single T cell receptor (beta chain) is shown here with its context. Its antigen remains unknown. Time point here: 12 to 13 months of natalizumab therapy. The sample comes from a study of multiple sclerosis patients with progressive multifocal leukoencephalopathy. The study, taken as a whole, reports: Preferential TRBV-TRBJ pairings or common gene usage were not detected at PML. Most PML patients had lower entropy, suggesting less diverse TRB repertoires. Findings may reflect JC virus infection or just general immunocompromise. Clones expanded at PML were already present before and during natalizumab.

CDR3 size: 14 residues. V lost 2 bases to trimming and J lost 6 bases, with 14 bases between them. Germline CDR1 is MNHNY and CDR2 is SVGAGI (reference sequence). Only in-frame clones appear in the TCRdb table, and some are missing; sequencing was by immunoSEQ multiplex PCR. The sample lists some 25,000 clones, approximately 90% occurring once. The sample here was PBMCs, taken from a patient treated with natalizumab. This sequence joins TRBV6-6 and TRBJ2-7; perhaps TRBD2 as D (5 bases). The clonotype comes from a man aged 25-40 years with multiple sclerosis. The CDR3 bases are TGTGCCAGCAGTTACGGGAGCAGGTCGTCCGAGCAGTACTTC. It translates to CASSYGSRSSEQYF.